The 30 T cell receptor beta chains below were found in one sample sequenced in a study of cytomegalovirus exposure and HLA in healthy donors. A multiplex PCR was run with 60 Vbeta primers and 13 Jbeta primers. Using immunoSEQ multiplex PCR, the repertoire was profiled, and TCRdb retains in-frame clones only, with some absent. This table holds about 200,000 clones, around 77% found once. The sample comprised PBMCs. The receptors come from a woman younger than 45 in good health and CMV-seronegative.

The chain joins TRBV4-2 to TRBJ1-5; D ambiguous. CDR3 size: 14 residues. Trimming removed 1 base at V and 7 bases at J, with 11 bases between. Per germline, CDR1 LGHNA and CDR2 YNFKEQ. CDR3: CASSQAVSGQPQHF. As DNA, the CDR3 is TGTGCCAGCAGCCAAGCGGTTTCGGGGCAGCCCCAGCATTTT.

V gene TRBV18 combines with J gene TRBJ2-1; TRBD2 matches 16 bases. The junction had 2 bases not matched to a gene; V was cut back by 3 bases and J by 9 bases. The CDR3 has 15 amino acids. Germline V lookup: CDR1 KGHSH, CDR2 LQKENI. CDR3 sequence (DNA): TGTGCCAGCTCACCGGGACTAGCGGGGGGGAGTGAGCAGTTCTTC. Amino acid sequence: CASSPGLAGGSEQFF.

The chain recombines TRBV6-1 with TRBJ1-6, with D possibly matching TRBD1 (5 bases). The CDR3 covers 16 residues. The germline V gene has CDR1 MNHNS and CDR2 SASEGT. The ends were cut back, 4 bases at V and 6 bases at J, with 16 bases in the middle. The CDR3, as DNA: TGTGCCAGCAGTGCCTGGGTGGGGGGAAGTAATTCACCCCTCCACTTT. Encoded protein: CASSAWVGGSNSPLHF.

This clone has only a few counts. CDR3 protein: CASSLPGEFFYEQYF. CDR3 DNA sequence: TGTGCCAGCAGCTTACCCGGGGAGTTCTTCTACGAGCAGTACTTC. J is TRBJ2-7 and V is TRBV7-2; D possibly corresponds to TRBD2 (5 bases). Germline lookup yields CDR1 SGHTA and CDR2 FQGNSA. There are 15 residues in the CDR3. The V end lost 2 bases, the J end lost 3 bases, and 14 bases lay between the germline ends.

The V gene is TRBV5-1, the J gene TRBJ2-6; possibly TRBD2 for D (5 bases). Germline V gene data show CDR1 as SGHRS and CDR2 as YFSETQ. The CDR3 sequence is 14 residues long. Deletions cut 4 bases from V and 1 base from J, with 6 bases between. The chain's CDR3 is CASSEGSGANVLTF. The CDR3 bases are TGCGCCAGCAGCGAGGGATCTGGGGCCAACGTCCTGACTTTC.

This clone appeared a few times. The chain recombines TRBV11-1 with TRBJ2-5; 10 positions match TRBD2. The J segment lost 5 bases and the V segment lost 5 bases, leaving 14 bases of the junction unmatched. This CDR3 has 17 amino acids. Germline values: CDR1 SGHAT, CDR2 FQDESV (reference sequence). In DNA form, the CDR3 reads TGTGCCAGCAGCCCCGGCGATAGCGGGGGGAAATTGGAGACCCAGTACTTC. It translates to CASSPGDSGGKLETQYF.

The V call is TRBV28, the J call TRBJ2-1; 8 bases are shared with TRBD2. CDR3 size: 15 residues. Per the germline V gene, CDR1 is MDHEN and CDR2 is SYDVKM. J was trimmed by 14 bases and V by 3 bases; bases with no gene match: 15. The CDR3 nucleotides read TGTGCCAGCAGTTTTAGGGCTAGCGGGCGCCCTAGGGAGTTCTTC. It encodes CASSFRASGRPREFF.

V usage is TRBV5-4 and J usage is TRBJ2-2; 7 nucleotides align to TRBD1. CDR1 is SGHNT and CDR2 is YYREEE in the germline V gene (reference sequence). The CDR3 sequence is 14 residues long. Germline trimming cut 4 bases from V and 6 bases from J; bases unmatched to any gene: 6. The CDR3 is CASSRTGQAGELFF. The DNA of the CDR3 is TGTGCCAGCAGCCGTACCGGACAGGCCGGGGAGCTGTTTTTT.

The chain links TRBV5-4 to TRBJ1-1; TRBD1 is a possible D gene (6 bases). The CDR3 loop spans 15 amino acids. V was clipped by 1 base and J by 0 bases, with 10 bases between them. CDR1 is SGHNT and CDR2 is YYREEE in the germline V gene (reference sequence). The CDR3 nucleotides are TGTGCCAGCAGCTTGACGCAGGGGATGAACACTGAAGCTTTCTTT. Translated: CASSLTQGMNTEAFF.

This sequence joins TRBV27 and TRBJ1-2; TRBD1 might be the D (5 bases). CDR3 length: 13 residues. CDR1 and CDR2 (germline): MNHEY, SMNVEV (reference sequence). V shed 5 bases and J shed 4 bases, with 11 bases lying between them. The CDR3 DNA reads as TGTGCCAGCAGTCCAAGGGGTTTCTATGGCTACACCTTC. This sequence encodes CASSPRGFYGYTF.

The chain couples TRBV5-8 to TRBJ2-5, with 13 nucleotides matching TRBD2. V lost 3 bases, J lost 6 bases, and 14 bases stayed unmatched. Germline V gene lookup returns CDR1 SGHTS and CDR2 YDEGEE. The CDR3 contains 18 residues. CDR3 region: CASSSGRTSGSFVKTQYF. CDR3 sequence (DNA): TGTGCCAGCAGCTCTGGACGGACTAGCGGGAGTTTCGTGAAGACCCAGTACTTC.

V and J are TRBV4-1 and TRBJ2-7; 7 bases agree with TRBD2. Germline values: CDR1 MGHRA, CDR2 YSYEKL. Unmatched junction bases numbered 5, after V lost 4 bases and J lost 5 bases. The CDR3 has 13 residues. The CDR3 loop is CASSPGTTDEQYF. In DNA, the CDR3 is TGCGCCAGCAGCCCCGGGACTACCGACGAGCAGTACTTC.

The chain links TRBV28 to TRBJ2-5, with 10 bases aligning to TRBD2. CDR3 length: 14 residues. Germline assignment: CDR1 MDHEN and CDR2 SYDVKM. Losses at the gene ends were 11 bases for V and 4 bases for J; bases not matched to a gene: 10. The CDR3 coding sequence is TGTGCCGGAAGCGGGGGGGCGCTTCTAGAGACCCAGTACTTC. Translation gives CAGSGGALLETQYF. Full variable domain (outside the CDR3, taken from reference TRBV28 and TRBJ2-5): DVKVTQSSRYLVKRTGEKVFLECVQDMDHENMFWYRQDPGLGLRLIYFSYDVKMKEKGDIPEGYSVSREKKERFSLILESASTNQTSMYLCAGSGGALLETQYFGPGTRLLVL.

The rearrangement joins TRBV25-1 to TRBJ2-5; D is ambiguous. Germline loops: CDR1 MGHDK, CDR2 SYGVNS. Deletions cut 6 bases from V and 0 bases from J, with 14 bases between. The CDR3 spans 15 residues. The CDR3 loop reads CASSRATWYQETQYF. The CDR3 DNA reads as TGTGCCAGCAGCCGCGCCACTTGGTACCAAGAGACCCAGTACTTC.

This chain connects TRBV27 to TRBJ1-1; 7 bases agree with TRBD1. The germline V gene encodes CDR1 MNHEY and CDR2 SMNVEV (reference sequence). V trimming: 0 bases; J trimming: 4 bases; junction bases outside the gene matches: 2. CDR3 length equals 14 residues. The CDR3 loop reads CASSLSSGGTEAFF. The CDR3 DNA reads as TGTGCCAGCAGTTTATCTTCAGGGGGCACTGAAGCTTTCTTT.

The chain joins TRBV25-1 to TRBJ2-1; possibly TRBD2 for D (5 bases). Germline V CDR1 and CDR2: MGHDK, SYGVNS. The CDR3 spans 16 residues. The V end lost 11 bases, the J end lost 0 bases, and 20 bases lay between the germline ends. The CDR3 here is CAASTQAASSYNEQFF. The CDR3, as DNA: TGTGCCGCTTCAACCCAAGCGGCCTCCTCCTACAATGAGCAGTTCTTC.

The CDR3 region is CASSSTGQGLSETQYF. The CDR3 region has the DNA TGTGCCAGCAGCTCTACGGGACAGGGATTGTCCGAGACCCAGTACTTC. The chain recombines TRBV13 with TRBJ2-5, with TRBD1 identical over 9 bases. The CDR3 consists of 16 residues. Germline V gives CDR1 PRHDT, CDR2 FYEKMQ (reference sequence). V was clipped by 4 bases and J by 5 bases; unmatched bases: 11.

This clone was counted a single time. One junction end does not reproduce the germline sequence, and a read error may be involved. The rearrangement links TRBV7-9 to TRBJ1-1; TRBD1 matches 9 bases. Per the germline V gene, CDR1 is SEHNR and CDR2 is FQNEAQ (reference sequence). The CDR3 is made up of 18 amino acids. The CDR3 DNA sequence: TGTTCCAGCAGCTTAGAGGCCGGGACAGGGTATGAGGACACTGAAGCTTTCTTT. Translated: CSSSLEAGTGYEDTEAFF.

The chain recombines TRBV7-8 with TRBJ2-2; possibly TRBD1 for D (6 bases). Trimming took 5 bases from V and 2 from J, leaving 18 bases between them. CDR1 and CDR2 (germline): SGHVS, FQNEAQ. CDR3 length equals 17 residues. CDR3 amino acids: CASSPRFAQGNTGELFF. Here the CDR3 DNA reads TGTGCCAGCAGCCCACGTTTCGCACAGGGTAACACCGGGGAGCTGTTTTTT.

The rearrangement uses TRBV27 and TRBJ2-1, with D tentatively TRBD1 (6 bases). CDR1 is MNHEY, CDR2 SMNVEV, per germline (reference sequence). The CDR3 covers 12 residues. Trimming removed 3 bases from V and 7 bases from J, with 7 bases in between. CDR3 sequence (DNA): TGTGCCAGCAGTTTCAGGGGAAATGAGCAGTTCTTC. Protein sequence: CASSFRGNEQFF.

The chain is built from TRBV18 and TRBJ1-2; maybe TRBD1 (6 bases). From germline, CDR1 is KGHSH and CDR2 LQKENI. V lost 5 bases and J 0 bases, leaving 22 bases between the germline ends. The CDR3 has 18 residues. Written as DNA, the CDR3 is TGTGCCAGCTCAGCCTACGCCGGGACAAAAGACGCTAACTATGGCTACACCTTC. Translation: CASSAYAGTKDANYGYTF.

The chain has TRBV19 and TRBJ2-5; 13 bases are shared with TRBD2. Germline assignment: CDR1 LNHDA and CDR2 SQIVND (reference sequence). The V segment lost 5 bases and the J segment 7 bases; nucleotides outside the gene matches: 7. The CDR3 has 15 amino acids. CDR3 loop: CASSSGLAGSGTQYF. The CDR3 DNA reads TGTGCCAGTAGTTCGGGACTAGCGGGAAGTGGGACCCAGTACTTC.

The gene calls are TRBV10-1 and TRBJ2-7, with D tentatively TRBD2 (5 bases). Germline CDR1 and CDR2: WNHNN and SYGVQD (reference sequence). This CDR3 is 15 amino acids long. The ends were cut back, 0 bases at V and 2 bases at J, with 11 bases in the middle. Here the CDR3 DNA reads TGCGCCAGCAGTGAGTCGGGAACTAGTGCCTACGAGCAGTACTTC. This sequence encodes CASSESGTSAYEQYF.

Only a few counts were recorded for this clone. The CDR3 loop is CASLDSGTGLTNEKLFF. CDR3 DNA: TGTGCCAGCCTAGACTCCGGGACAGGACTAACTAATGAAAAACTGTTTTTT. This sequence joins TRBV19 and TRBJ1-4; 8 nucleotides line up with TRBD1. V lost 9 bases and J lost 1; bases outside the gene matches: 13. Germline loops: CDR1 LNHDA, CDR2 SQIVND (reference sequence). This CDR3 contains 17 residues.

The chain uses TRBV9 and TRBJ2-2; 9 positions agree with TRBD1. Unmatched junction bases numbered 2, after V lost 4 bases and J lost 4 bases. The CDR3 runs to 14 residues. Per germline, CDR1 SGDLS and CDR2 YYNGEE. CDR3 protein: CASSLTGGTGELFF. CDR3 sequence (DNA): TGTGCCAGCAGCTTGACAGGGGGCACCGGGGAGCTGTTTTTT. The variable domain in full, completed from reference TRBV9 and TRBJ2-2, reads DSGVTQTPKHLITATGQRVTLRCSPRSGDLSVYWYQQSLDQGLQFLIQYYNGEERAKGNILERFSAQQFPDLHSELNLSSLELGDSALYFCASSLTGGTGELFFGEGSRLTVL.

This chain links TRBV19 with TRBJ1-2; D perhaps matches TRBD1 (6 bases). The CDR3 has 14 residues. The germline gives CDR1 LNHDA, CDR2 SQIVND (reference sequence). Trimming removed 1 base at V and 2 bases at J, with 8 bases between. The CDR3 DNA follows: TGTGCCAGTAGTATAGTCGGACAGAACTATGGCTACACCTTC. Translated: CASSIVGQNYGYTF.

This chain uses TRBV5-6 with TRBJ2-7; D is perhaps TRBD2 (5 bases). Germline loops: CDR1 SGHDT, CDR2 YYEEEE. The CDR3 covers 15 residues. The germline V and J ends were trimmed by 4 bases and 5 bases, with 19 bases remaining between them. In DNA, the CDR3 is TGTGCCAGCAGCCCAGAAGGGAGTAACTGGGACGAGCAGTACTTC. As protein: CASSPEGSNWDEQYF.

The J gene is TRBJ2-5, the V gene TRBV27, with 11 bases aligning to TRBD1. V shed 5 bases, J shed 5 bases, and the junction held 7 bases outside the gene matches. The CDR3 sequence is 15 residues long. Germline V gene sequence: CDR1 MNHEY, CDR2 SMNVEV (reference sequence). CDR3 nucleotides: TGTGCCAGCAGTCAGGACAGGGGGCTTTTTGAGACCCAGTACTTC. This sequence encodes CASSQDRGLFETQYF.

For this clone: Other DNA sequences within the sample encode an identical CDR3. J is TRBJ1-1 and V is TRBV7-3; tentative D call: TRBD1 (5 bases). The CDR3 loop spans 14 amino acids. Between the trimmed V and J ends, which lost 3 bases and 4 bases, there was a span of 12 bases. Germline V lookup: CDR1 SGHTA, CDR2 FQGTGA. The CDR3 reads CASSLRGGGTEAFF. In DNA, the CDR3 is TGTGCCAGCAGCTTGAGGGGAGGAGGCACTGAAGCTTTCTTT.

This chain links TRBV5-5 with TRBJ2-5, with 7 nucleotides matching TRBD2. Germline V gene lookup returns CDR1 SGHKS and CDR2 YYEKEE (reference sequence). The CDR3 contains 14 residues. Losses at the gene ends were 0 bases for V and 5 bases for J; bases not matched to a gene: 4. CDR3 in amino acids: CASSLVWGGETQYF. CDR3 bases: TGTGCCAGCAGCTTGGTATGGGGGGGTGAGACCCAGTACTTC. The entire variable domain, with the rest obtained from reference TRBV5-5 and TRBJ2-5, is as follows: DAGVTQSPTHLIKTRGQQVTLRCSPISGHKSVSWYQQVLGQGPQFIFQYYEKEERGRGNFPDRFSARQFPNYSSELNVNALLLGDSALYLCASSLVWGGETQYFGPGTRLLVL.